The rows below give T cell receptor beta chains drawn from one sample of a study of regulatory T cells in long-lasting Graves disease. MiXCR, run by TCRdb on the multiplex PCR reads, gives a single entry per CDR3 protein. This sample has 420,000 or so distinct CDR3 sequences; about 20% occur once, and the top ten carry about 26%. Sequencing was performed on peripheral blood mononuclear cells (PBMCs), taken when the disease was refractory, from a patient treated with antithyroid drugs. The receptors stem from a female donor with Graves disease. The CDR3 runs from the conserved cysteine through the conserved F or W. The D gene is left open where the match is weak. Size values are once, few and many counts, or a class for expanded clones, and some rows have none.

>TRBJ2-7|TRBD1|TRBV6-5|many
TGTGCCAGCAGCTCCGGGACAGGGGTCTACGAGCAGTACTTC
CASSSGTGVYEQYF
>TRBJ1-2|.|TRBV24-1|.
TGTGCCACCTCCCTGTCGAGGGGCTATGGCGACACCTTC
CATSLSRGYGDTF
>TRBJ2-6|.|TRBV30|few
TGTGCCTGGGGCCTCTCTGGGGCCAACGTCCTGACTTTC
CAWGLSGANVLTF
>TRBJ2-5|.|TRBV15|.
TGTGCCACCAGCGGCTCGAGGGGGGTTCAGGTCCCCCAGTACTTC
CATSGSRGVQVPQYF
>TRBJ1-2|TRBD1|TRBV20-1|many
TGCAGTGCTAGATTGGAAGGGGGCTTTGGCTACACCTTC
CSARLEGGFGYTF
>TRBJ2-7|TRBD1|TRBV10-3|few
TGTGCCATCCAGGGACAGGGGAAAGACGAGCAGTACTTC
CAIQGQGKDEQYF
>TRBJ1-2|.|TRBV10-3|.
TGTGCCATCAGTGCGGGAGAGCAGGGAGGCTATGGCTACACCTTC
CAISAGEQGGYGYTF
>TRBJ2-1|TRBD2|TRBV30|.
TGTGCCTGGAGCTCTCTCGGGGGTAGCGGGAGGGCCAATGAGCAGTTCTTC
CAWSSLGGSGRANEQFF
>TRBJ2-5|TRBD2|TRBV5-1|.
TGCGCCAGCAGCCCGGAACTAGCGGTTCGCCTGGAGACCCAGTACTTC
CASSPELAVRLETQYF
>TRBJ1-3|.|TRBV6-5|few
TGTGCCAGCAGTTACGCGGACCCTTCCTCTGGAAACACCATATATTTT
CASSYADPSSGNTIYF
>TRBJ2-7|.|TRBV2|many
TGTGCCAGCGGGGGAGAGGTAACCTACGAGCAGTACTTC
CASGGEVTYEQYF
>TRBJ2-7|.|TRBV7-2|.
TGTGCCAGCAGCTTGGACATGGTCTCCTACGAGCAGTACTTC
CASSLDMVSYEQYF
>TRBJ2-5|TRBD2|TRBV20-1|many
TGCAGTGCCGCAGCGGGAGGGCTTGGAGAGACCCAGTACTTC
CSAAAGGLGETQYF
>TRBJ1-2|TRBD1|TRBV10-3|few
TGTGCCAGCAGTTACTTGGGACAGGGGGCTGGCTACACCTTC
CASSYLGQGAGYTF
>TRBJ2-4|.|TRBV5-4|few
TGTGCCAGCAGTTTGGGAGGAAGGGGCGGTGGGGACATTCAGTACTTC
CASSLGGRGGGDIQYF
>TRBJ1-2|.|TRBV12-3/TRBV12-4|many
TGTGCCAGCACCCATGGACAGACAAACTATGGCTACACCTTC
CASTHGQTNYGYTF
>TRBJ1-3|TRBD1|TRBV10-3|.
TGTGCCATCAGTGACCCACCGACAGGGTCTGGAAACACCATATATTTT
CAISDPPTGSGNTIYF
>TRBJ2-7|.|TRBV29-1|many
TGCAGCGTCCGCCCGATGGGGGGCGCATTCCGGGAGCAGTACTTC
CSVRPMGGAFREQYF
>TRBJ2-7|.|TRBV18|.
TGTGCCAGCTCACCACTTCCAGGGGCGCGGGGCTACGAGCAGTACTTC
CASSPLPGARGYEQYF
>TRBJ2-1|.|TRBV5-1|.
TGCGCCAGCAGTGTAGAACAGGCGGCTCGTACGAATGAGCAGTTCTTC
CASSVEQAARTNEQFF
>TRBJ2-7|TRBD1|TRBV24-1|.
TGTGCCACCAGTGATACGGACAGGACCTACGAGCAGTACTTC
CATSDTDRTYEQYF
>TRBJ2-6|.|TRBV9|.
TGTGCCAGCAGCCAAATGGTGGGCTCTGGGGCCAACGTCCTGACTTTC
CASSQMVGSGANVLTF
>TRBJ2-5|.|TRBV5-1|.
TGCGCCAGCAGCTTGGGTCCCGGAAAAGAGACCCAGTACTTC
CASSLGPGKETQYF
>TRBJ1-1|.|TRBV7-2|few
TGTGCCAGCAGCTTAGCTGGGGGCCGCATGAACACTGAAGCTTTCTTT
CASSLAGGRMNTEAFF
>TRBJ1-2|.|TRBV9|.
TGTGCCAGCAGCCCCGGTCCCGAAGGGGGCTACACCTTC
CASSPGPEGGYTF